The rows below give T cell receptor beta chains drawn from one sample of a study of tumor-infiltrating lymphocytes in localized non-small cell lung cancer. Libraries were prepared by immunoSEQ multiplex PCR; TCRdb keeps only in-frame clonotypes and omits some of them. The sample carries 9,000 to 15,000 clones, about 70% recorded once. Input material: uninvolved lung tissue not adjacent to the tumor. Receptors were obtained from a human donor with non-small cell lung cancer. Both conserved end residues are part of each CDR3. The D gene is left open where the match is weak. Some rows mark clone size as missing; the rest say once, few, many or name a class of expanded clone.

size | J | V | D | CDR3 | DNA
- | TRBJ1-1 | TRBV19 | - | CASTKVGTVLMNTEAFF | TGTGCCAGTACCAAGGTAGGGACCGTATTGATGAACACTGAAGCTTTCTTT
- | TRBJ2-7 | TRBV29-1 | - | CSVEVGRNSYEQYF | TGCAGCGTTGAAGTAGGCAGGAATTCCTACGAGCAGTACTTC
- | TRBJ2-7 | TRBV7-8 | - | CASSLAESYYEQYF | TGTGCCAGCAGCTTAGCCGAGAGTTACTACGAGCAGTACTTC
- | TRBJ2-5 | TRBV6-5 | - | CASRETPAQETQYF | TGTGCCAGCAGGGAGACACCGGCACAGGAGACCCAGTACTTC
- | TRBJ1-1 | TRBV7-2 | TRBD1 | CASSPKTGLEAFF | TGTGCCAGCAGCCCTAAGACAGGGCTTGAAGCTTTCTTT
- | TRBJ1-2 | TRBV11-2 | - | CASSPTPYGYTF | TGTGCCAGCAGCCCAACCCCATATGGCTACACCTTC
few | TRBJ1-2 | TRBV2 | - | CASLGQDYGYTF | TGTGCCAGCCTGGGACAAGACTATGGCTACACCTTC
- | TRBJ1-2 | TRBV9 | - | CASSPRSRTGYTF | TGTGCCAGCAGCCCCCGGTCGAGGACAGGCTACACCTTC
- | TRBJ2-7 | TRBV10-1 | TRBD1 | CASSGQGGEQYF | TGCGCCAGCAGTGGACAGGGTGGCGAGCAGTACTTC
- | TRBJ1-1 | TRBV2 | - | CASSEQGQDTEAFF | TGTGCCAGCAGTGAACAGGGGCAGGACACTGAAGCTTTCTTT
- | TRBJ2-5 | TRBV11-3 | - | CASSPNGLQGTQYF | TGTGCCAGCAGCCCTAACGGACTTCAAGGGACCCAGTACTTC
- | TRBJ2-5 | TRBV14 | TRBD2 | CASSLTSGGAGTQYF | TGTGCCAGCAGCCTCACTAGCGGGGGCGCGGGGACCCAGTACTTC
- | TRBJ1-4 | TRBV19 | TRBD1 | CASSKGQGRGNEKLFF | TGTGCCAGTAGTAAGGGACAGGGACGGGGGAATGAAAAACTGTTTTTT
- | TRBJ1-2 | TRBV30 | - | CAWSLLVWGYTF | TGTGCCTGGAGTCTACTCGTTTGGGGCTACACCTTC
- | TRBJ2-1 | TRBV28 | TRBD2 | CASNLWASGNYEQFF | TGTGCCAGCAACCTTTGGGCTAGCGGGAACTATGAGCAGTTCTTC
few | TRBJ1-5 | TRBV7-2 | TRBD1 | CASSRIGTANQPQHF | TGTGCCAGCAGCCGAATCGGGACAGCGAATCAGCCCCAGCATTTT
- | TRBJ1-2 | TRBV10-3 | - | CAISDRWDYGYTF | TGTGCCATCAGTGATAGATGGGACTATGGCTACACCTTC
- | TRBJ1-3 | TRBV5-1 | - | CASSLARSGAGNTIYF | TGCGCCAGCAGCTTGGCCAGATCCGGGGCTGGAAACACCATATATTTT
- | TRBJ2-1 | TRBV20-1 | - | CSAYSNNEQFF | TGCAGTGCTTATAGCAACAATGAGCAGTTCTTC
- | TRBJ1-5 | TRBV5-6 | - | CASSLRRGYVQPQHF | TGTGCCAGCAGCTTGAGGAGGGGGTACGTTCAGCCCCAGCATTTT
- | TRBJ1-2 | TRBV6-5 | TRBD1 | CASSDRGGSYTF | TGTGCCAGCAGTGACAGGGGAGGAAGCTACACCTTC
- | TRBJ2-7 | TRBV27 | TRBD2 | CASSPSTSGTYEQYF | TGTGCCAGCAGTCCCTCGACTAGCGGGACCTACGAGCAGTACTTC
few | TRBJ1-2 | TRBV2 | - | CASTVGGLGYTF | TGTGCCAGCACTGTTGGGGGGCTCGGCTACACCTTC
- | TRBJ2-2 | TRBV20-1 | - | CSALNTGELFF | TGCAGTGCCTTGAACACCGGGGAGCTGTTTTTT
- | TRBJ2-1 | TRBV11-2 | - | CASSSSEGSYNEQFF | TGTGCCAGCAGCTCCTCGGAGGGCTCCTACAATGAGCAGTTCTTC
- | TRBJ2-5 | TRBV9 | - | CASSVATLQETQYF | TGTGCCAGCAGCGTAGCTACCCTTCAAGAGACCCAGTACTTC
- | TRBJ2-7 | TRBV28 | - | CASSRQGSYEQYF | TGTGCCAGCAGTAGGCAGGGTTCCTACGAGCAGTACTTC
- | TRBJ2-5 | TRBV2 | TRBD1 | CASSEQGAQETQYF | TGTGCCAGCAGTGAGCAGGGGGCACAAGAGACCCAGTACTTC
few | TRBJ2-3 | TRBV2 | - | CASSEGTDTQYF | TGTGCCAGCAGTGAAGGGACAGATACGCAGTATTTT
- | TRBJ2-6 | TRBV19 | - | CASSRANVLTF | TGTGCCAGTAGTCGGGCCAACGTCCTGACTTTC
- | TRBJ1-2 | TRBV6-1 | - | CASSESMGGGYGYTF | TGTGCCAGCAGTGAAAGTATGGGGGGCGGCTATGGCTACACCTTC
- | TRBJ2-3 | TRBV5-6 | - | CASSLGFQGDTQYF | TGTGCCAGCAGCTTGGGGTTCCAGGGGGATACGCAGTATTTT
- | TRBJ2-7 | TRBV13 | - | CASSVTLGTKLNTYEQYF | TGTGCCAGCAGCGTAACCCTCGGGACAAAACTTAACACCTACGAGCAGTACTTC
few | TRBJ2-5 | TRBV9 | - | CASSVSRDQETQYF | TGTGCCAGCAGCGTATCCCGCGACCAAGAGACCCAGTACTTC
- | TRBJ2-6 | TRBV7-3 | - | CASSTSGANVLTF | TGTGCCAGCTCCACTAGTGGGGCCAACGTCCTGACTTTC